A single sample gave rise to the 14 T cell receptor beta chains below, sequenced in a study of prognosis after radiotherapy for stage I lung cancer. The authors amplified TCR beta CDR3 from genomic DNA using two-round multiplex PCR. Individual primers that were specific to each TRBV and TRBJ gene served in first-round PCR. TCRdb re-analysed the multiplex PCR reads in MiXCR, keeping a single row per CDR3 protein. Here the sample spans over 45,000 distinct CDR3 sequences, about 25% being singletons. The sequenced sample was PBMCs, obtained before or after stereotactic body radiation therapy (not recorded which). The receptors stem from a donor over 45 with non-small cell lung cancer.

At least ten counts were recorded for this clonotype. This may stem from a read error, because a much larger clone lies one nucleotide away. The V gene is TRBV5-1, the J gene TRBJ1-6; D not resolved. CDR1 is SGHRS, CDR2 YFSETQ, per germline. V dropped 5 bases and J dropped 5 bases, with 8 bases sitting between them. The CDR3 covers 13 residues. CDR3 DNA sequence: TGCGCCAGCAGGCCGGTCAATAATTCACCCCTCCACTTT. This codes for CASRPVNNSPLHF.

This clonotype was observed a single time. This may come from a read error, since a much larger clone is one base off. J is TRBJ1-2 and V is TRBV6-5, with no clear D. Germline loops: CDR1 MNHEY, CDR2 SVGAGI. The CDR3 consists of 16 residues. CDR3 sequence: CASSYSIEDGAYGHTF. The DNA for the CDR3 is TGTGCCAGCAGTTACTCTATTGAGGACGGAGCTTATGGCCACACCTTC.

This clonotype was seen many times. CDR3 in amino acids: CASSLGAGGVTEAFF. The CDR3 region has the DNA TGCGCCAGCAGCTTGGGGGCCGGGGGCGTTACTGAAGCTTTCTTT. The J gene is TRBJ1-1, the V gene TRBV5-1; D might be TRBD1 (6 bases). The V end was cut by 0 bases, the J end by 5 bases, with 14 bases between. CDR1 and CDR2 (germline): SGHRS, YFSETQ. This CDR3 has 15 amino acids.

A word on this clonotype: A read error may be the cause here, since a much bigger clone is one base away. The chain uses TRBV18 and TRBJ2-1; D is uncertain. Germline loops: CDR1 KGHSH, CDR2 LQKENI. The V and J ends lost 5 bases and 10 bases respectively, with 15 bases between them. This CDR3 has 13 residues. The CDR3 sequence: CASSTGPYEEQFF. CDR3 sequence (DNA): TGTGCCAGCTCAACCGGACCGTACGAGGAGCAGTTCTTC.

This clonotype was counted only a few times. An end of the junction differs from the germline gene, which may be a read error. The chain employs TRBV6-9 and TRBJ1-3; the D is unclear. Germline V gene data show CDR1 as MNHGY and CDR2 as SVAAGI. The CDR3 has 12 amino acids. CDR3 amino acids: CASRPQRAIFFF. For the CDR3, the DNA is TGTGCCAGCAGACCCCAACGGGCCATTTTTTTTTTT.

Many counts were recorded for this clonotype. The rearrangement joins TRBV6-1 to TRBJ1-2; TRBD1 matches at 8 bases. CDR3 length: 15 amino acids. J was trimmed by 4 bases and V by 5 bases; bases with no gene match: 9. Germline CDR1 is MNHNS and CDR2 is SASEGT. The CDR3 region is CASSPQGARGYGYTF. In DNA form, the CDR3 reads TGTGCCAGCAGTCCCCAGGGGGCGCGTGGCTATGGCTACACCTTC.

This clonotype was counted at least ten times. The V and J genes are TRBV28 and TRBJ1-4, with no clear D. The V and J ends lost 3 bases and 10 bases respectively, with 18 bases between them. The CDR3 is 15 amino acids. Germline values: CDR1 MDHEN, CDR2 SYDVKM. The CDR3 sequence: CASSLSQGPKGKLFF. The CDR3 nucleotides read TGTGCCAGCAGTTTGAGTCAAGGGCCAAAGGGAAAACTGTTTTTT.

This clonotype was seen many times. The gene calls are TRBV7-2 and TRBJ2-5; weak D call: TRBD2 (6 bases). The CDR3 covers 15 residues. Germline CDR1 reads SGHTA; CDR2 reads FQGNSA. V lost 2 bases and J lost 2, with 12 bases in between. The CDR3 DNA is TGTGCCAGCAGCTTAACGCTAGCGAAACAAGAGACCCAGTACTTC. Protein product: CASSLTLAKQETQYF.

V is TRBV5-1 and J is TRBJ2-5; TRBD2 is a possible D gene (6 bases). The CDR3 contains 15 residues. The germline V gene has CDR1 SGHRS and CDR2 YFSETQ. V lost 1 base, J lost 4 bases, and 14 bases lay in between. This CDR3 reads CASSLNSLGGETQYF. CDR3 DNA: TGCGCCAGCAGCTTGAATTCGTTGGGGGGAGAGACCCAGTACTTC.

This clonotype was recorded many times. The genes are TRBV18 and TRBJ2-5; D is undetermined. The CDR3 sequence is 13 residues long. Germline CDR1 reads KGHSH; CDR2 reads LQKENI. V was clipped by 4 bases and J by 3 bases, with 9 bases between them. The CDR3, as DNA: TGTGCCAGCTCACAGGGAAGAGAAGAGACCCAGTACTTC. Residues: CASSQGREETQYF.

On this clonotype: A read error is possible here, since a much larger clone lies one base away. J is TRBJ2-2 and V is TRBV20-1, with TRBD2 matching 8 bases. The germline V gene has CDR1 DFQATT and CDR2 SNEGSKA (reference sequence). The CDR3 length is 16 residues. V shed 6 bases, J shed 3 bases, and the junction held 12 bases outside the gene matches. In DNA, the CDR3 is TGCAGTGCCCCAAGGGTCGGGGGGGCGGACACCGGGGAGCTGTTTTTT. It codes for CSAPRVGGADTGELFF.

This clonotype was recorded at least ten times. The chain carries TRBV11-2 and TRBJ2-7, with D maybe TRBD1 (7 bases). V shed 3 bases and J shed 1 base, with 13 bases lying between them. The CDR3 runs to 15 residues. CDR1 and CDR2 from the germline V gene are SGHAT and FQNNGV. This CDR3 is CASSLSGGTSYEQYF. The CDR3 nucleotides read TGTGCCAGCAGCTTGTCAGGGGGGACATCCTACGAGCAGTACTTC.

In this sample, this clonotype turned up many times. This chain links TRBV5-1 with TRBJ2-3; the D call may be TRBD1 or TRBD2 (5 bases each). The length of the CDR3 is 16 residues. V was clipped by 0 bases and J by 4 bases, with 15 bases between them. The V gene's germline CDR1 is SGHRS and CDR2 YFSETQ. The DNA of the CDR3 is TGCGCCAGCAGCTTGGCTCTAGCAGGGACCGCAGATACGCAGTATTTT. Protein: CASSLALAGTADTQYF.

There are many counts of this clonotype. This chain connects TRBV20-1 to TRBJ2-3; TRBD2 matches 13 bases. Germline CDR1 DFQATT, CDR2 SNEGSKA (reference sequence). The CDR3 has 14 residues. V dropped 5 bases and J dropped 7; count of bases not matched to a gene: 6. The CDR3: CSAGTTSGGNTQYF. CDR3 DNA: TGCAGTGCTGGGACGACTAGCGGGGGGAATACGCAGTATTTT.